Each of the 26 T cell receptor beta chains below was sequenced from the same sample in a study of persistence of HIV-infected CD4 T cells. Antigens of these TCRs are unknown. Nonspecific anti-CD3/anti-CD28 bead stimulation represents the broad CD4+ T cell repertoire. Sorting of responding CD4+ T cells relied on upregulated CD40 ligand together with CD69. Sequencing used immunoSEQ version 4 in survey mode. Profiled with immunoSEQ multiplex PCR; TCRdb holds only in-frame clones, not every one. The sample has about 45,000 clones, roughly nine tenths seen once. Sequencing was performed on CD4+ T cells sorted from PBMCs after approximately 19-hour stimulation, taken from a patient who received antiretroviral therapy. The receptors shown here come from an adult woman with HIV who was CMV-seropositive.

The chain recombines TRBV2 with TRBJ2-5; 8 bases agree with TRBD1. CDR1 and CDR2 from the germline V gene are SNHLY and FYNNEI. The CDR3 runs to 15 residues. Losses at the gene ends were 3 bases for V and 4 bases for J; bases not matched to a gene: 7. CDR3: CASSEGRGRPETQYF. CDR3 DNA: TGTGCCAGCAGTGAGGGCAGGGGGCGACCAGAGACCCAGTACTTC. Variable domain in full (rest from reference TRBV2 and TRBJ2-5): EPEVTQTPSHQVTQMGQEVILRCVPISNHLYFYWYRQILGQKVEFLVSFYNNEISEKSEIFDDQFSVERPDGSNFTLKIRSTKLEDSAMYFCASSEGRGRPETQYFGPGTRLLVL.

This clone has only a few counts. The CDR3 region is CASSPATLYNEQFF. The CDR3 coding sequence is TGTGCCAGCAGCCCCGCGACATTATACAATGAGCAGTTCTTC. The rearrangement uses TRBV9 and TRBJ2-1; D call uncertain. Between the trimmed V and J ends, which lost 4 bases and 4 bases, there was a span of 12 bases. CDR3 length: 14 amino acids. Looked up from germline, CDR1 is SGDLS and CDR2 is YYNGEE.

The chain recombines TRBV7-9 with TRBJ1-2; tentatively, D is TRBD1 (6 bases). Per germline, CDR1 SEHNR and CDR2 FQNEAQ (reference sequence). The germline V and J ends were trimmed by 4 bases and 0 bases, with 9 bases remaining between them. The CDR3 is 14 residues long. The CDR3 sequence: CASSSQGSNYGYTF. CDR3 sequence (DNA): TGTGCCAGCAGCTCACAGGGTTCTAACTATGGCTACACCTTC.

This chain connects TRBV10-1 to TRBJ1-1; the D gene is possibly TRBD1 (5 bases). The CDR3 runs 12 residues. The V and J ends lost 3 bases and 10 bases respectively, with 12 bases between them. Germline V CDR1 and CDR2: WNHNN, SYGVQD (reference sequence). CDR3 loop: CASSEGGGRAFF. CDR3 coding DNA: TGCGCCAGCAGTGAAGGTGGGGGTAGAGCTTTCTTT.

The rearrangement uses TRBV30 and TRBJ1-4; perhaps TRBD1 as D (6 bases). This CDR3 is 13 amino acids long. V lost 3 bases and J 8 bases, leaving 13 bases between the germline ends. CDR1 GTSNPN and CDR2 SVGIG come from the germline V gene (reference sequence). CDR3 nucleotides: TGTGCCTGGAGGTTACAGGGTGGGGAAAAACTGTTTTTT. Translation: CAWRLQGGEKLFF.

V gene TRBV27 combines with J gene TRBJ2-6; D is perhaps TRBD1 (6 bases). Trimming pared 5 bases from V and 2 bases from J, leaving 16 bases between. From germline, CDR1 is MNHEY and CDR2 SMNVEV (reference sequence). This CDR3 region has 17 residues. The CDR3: CASSPGQGIPGANVLTF. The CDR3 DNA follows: TGTGCCAGCAGTCCAGGGCAGGGGATCCCTGGGGCCAACGTCCTGACTTTC.

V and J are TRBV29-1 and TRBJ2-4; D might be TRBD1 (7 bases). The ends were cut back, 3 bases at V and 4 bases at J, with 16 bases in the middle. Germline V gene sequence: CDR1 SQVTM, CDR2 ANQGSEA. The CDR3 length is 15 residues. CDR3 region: CSVEGGPGQKNIQYF. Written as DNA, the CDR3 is TGCAGCGTTGAGGGGGGACCGGGACAGAAAAACATTCAGTACTTC.

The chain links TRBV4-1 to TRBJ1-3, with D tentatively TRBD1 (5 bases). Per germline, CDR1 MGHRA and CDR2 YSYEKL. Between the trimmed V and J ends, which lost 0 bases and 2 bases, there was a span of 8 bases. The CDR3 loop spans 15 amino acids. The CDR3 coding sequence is TGCGCCAGCAGCCAAGATGGAGGGGCTGGAAACACCATATATTTT. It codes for CASSQDGGAGNTIYF.

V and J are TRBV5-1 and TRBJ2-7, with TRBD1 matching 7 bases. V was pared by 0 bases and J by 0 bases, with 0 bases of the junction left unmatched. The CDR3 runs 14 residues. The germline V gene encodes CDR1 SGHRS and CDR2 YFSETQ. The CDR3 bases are TGCGCCAGCAGCTTGGGACAGGGCTCCTACGAGCAGTACGTC. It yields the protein CASSLGQGSYEQYV.

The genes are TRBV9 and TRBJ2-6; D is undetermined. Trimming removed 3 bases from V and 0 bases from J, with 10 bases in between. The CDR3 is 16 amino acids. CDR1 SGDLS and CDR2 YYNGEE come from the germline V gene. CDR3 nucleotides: TGTGCCAGCAGCGGGGTTGTATCCTCTGGGGCCAACGTCCTGACTTTC. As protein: CASSGVVSSGANVLTF.

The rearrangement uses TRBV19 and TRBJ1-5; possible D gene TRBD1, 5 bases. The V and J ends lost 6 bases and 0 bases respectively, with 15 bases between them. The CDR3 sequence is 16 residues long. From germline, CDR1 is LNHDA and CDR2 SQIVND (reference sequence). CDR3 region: CASRSDTFYSNQPQHF. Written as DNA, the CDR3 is TGTGCCAGTAGGTCGGACACGTTCTATAGCAATCAGCCCCAGCATTTT. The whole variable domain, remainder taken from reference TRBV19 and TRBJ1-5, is DGGITQSPKYLFRKEGQNVTLSCEQNLNHDAMYWYRQDPGQGLRLIYYSQIVNDFQKGDIAEGYSVSREKKESFPLTVTSAQKNPTAFYLCASRSDTFYSNQPQHFGDGTRLSIL.

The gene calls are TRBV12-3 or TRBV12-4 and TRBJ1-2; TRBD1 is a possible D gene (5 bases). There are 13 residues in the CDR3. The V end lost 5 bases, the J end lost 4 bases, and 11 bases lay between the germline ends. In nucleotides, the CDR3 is TGTGCCAGCAGTCCCGACGGGGCCTATGGCTACACCTTC. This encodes CASSPDGAYGYTF.

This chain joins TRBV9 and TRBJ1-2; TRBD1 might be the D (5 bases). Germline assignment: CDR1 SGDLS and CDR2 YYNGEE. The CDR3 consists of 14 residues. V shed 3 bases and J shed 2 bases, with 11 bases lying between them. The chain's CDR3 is CASSGESGNYGYTF. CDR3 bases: TGTGCCAGCAGCGGGGAATCAGGGAACTATGGCTACACCTTC. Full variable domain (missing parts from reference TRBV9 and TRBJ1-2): DSGVTQTPKHLITATGQRVTLRCSPRSGDLSVYWYQQSLDQGLQFLIQYYNGEERAKGNILERFSAQQFPDLHSELNLSSLELGDSALYFCASSGESGNYGYTFGSGTRLTVV.

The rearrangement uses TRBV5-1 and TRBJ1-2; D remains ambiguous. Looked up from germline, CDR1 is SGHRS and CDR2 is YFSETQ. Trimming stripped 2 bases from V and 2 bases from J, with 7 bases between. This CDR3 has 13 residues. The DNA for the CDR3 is TGCGCCAGCAGCTTAGGACGGAACTATGGCTACACCTTC. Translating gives CASSLGRNYGYTF.

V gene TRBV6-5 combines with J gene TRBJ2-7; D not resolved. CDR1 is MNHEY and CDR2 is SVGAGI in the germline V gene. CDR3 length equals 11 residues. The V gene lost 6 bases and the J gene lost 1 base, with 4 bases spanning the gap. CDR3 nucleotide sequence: TGTGCCAGCAGAGAGTCCTACGAGCAGTACTTC. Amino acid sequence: CASRESYEQYF.

CDR3 nucleotide sequence: TGTGCCACCAGCAGAGTAGGGGAAGAGACCCAGTACTTC. It specifies CATSRVGEETQYF. This chain connects TRBV15 to TRBJ2-5, with D tentatively TRBD1 (5 bases). The germline V and J ends were trimmed by 1 base and 3 bases, with 6 bases remaining between them. This CDR3 region has 13 residues. Germline V CDR1 and CDR2: LNHNV, YYDKDF (reference sequence).

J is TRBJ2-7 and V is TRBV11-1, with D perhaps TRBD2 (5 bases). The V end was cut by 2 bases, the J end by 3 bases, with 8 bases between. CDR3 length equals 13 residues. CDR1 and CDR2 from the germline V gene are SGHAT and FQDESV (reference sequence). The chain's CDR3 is CASSLPGLYEQYF. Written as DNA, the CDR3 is TGTGCCAGCAGCTTACCAGGACTCTACGAGCAGTACTTC.

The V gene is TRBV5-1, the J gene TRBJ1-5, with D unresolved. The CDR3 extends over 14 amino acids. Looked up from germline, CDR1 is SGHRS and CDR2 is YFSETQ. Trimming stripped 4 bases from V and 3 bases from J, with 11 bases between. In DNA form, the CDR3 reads TGCGCCAGCAGCCCAGACACTTTCAATCAGCCCCAGCATTTT. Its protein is CASSPDTFNQPQHF.

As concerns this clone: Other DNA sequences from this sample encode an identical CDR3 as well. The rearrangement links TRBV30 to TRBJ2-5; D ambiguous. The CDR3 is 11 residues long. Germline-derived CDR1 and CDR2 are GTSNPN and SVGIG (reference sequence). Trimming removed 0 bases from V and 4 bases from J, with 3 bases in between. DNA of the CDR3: TGTGCCTGGAGTGTAGGAGAGACCCAGTACTTC. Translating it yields CAWSVGETQYF.

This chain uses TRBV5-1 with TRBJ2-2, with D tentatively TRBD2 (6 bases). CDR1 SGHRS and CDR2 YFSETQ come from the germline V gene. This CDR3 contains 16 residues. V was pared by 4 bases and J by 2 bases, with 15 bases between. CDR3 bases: TGCGCCAGCAGCCTGAATGTAGCGGATAACACCGGGGAGCTGTTTTTT. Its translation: CASSLNVADNTGELFF.

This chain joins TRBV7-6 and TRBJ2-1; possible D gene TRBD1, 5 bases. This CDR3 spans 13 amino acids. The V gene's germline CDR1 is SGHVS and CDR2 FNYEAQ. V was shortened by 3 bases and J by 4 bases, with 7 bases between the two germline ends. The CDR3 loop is CASSLTAYNEQFF. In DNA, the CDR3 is TGTGCCAGCAGCTTGACAGCATACAATGAGCAGTTCTTC. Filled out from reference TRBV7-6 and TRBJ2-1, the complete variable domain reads GAGVSQSPRYKVTKRGQDVALRCDPISGHVSLYWYRQALGQGPEFLTYFNYEAQQDKSGLPNDRFSAERPEGSISTLTIQRTEQRDSAMYRCASSLTAYNEQFFGPGTRLTVL.

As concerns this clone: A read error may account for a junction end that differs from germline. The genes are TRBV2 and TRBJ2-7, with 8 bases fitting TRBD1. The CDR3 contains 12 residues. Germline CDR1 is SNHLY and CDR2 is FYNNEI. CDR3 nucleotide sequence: TGTGCCAGCAGTGTGGGACAGGCCCTGAAACACTTC. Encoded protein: CASSVGQALKHF. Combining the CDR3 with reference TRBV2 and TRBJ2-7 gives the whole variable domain EPEVTQTPSHQVTQMGQEVILRCVPISNHLYFYWYRQILGQKVEFLVSFYNNEISEKSEIFDDQFSVERPDGSNFTLKIRSTKLEDSAMYFCASSVGQALKHFGPGTRLTVT.

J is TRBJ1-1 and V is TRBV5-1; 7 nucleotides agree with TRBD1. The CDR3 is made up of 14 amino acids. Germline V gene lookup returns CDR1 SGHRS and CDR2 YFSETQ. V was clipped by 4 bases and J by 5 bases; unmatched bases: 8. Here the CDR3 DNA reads TGCGCCAGCAGCATAAACAGGGGATGGACTGAAGCTTTCTTT. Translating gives CASSINRGWTEAFF. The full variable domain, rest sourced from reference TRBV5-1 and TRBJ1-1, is KAGVTQTPRYLIKTRGQQVTLSCSPISGHRSVSWYQQTPGQGLQFLFEYFSETQRNKGNFPGRFSGRQFSNSRSEMNVSTLELGDSALYLCASSINRGWTEAFFGQGTRLTVV.

For the CDR3, the DNA is TGCGCCAGCAGCTTGCTGGGACAGGCCTCCGAGCAGTACTTC. Translated: CASSLLGQASEQYF. V usage is TRBV5-1 and J usage is TRBJ2-7, with 8 bases aligning to TRBD1. Germline CDR1 is SGHRS and CDR2 is YFSETQ. The CDR3 is 14 residues long. Germline trimming cut 1 base from V and 6 bases from J; bases unmatched to any gene: 6.

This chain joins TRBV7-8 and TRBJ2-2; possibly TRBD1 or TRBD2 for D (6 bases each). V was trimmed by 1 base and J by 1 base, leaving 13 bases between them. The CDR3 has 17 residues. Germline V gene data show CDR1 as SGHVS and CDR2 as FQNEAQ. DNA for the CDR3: TGTGCCAGCAGCTTAGTGATCGGGGGCCGGAACACCGGGGAGCTGTTTTTT. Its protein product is CASSLVIGGRNTGELFF.

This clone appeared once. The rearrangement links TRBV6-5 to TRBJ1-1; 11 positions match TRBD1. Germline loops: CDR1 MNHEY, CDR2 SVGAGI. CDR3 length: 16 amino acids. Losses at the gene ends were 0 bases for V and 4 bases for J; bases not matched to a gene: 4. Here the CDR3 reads CASSYSGQGVSTEAFF. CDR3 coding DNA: TGTGCCAGCAGTTACTCGGGACAGGGGGTGAGCACTGAAGCTTTCTTT.